One and the same sample provided the 27 T cell receptor beta chains below, sequenced in a study of blood T cell repertoires in COVID-19. Clones were sequenced by immunoSEQ multiplex PCR, and TCRdb holds only the in-frame ones, with some missing. The sample holds roughly 310,000 clones; around nine tenths are singletons and the top ten take more than 3%. The sample was peripheral blood. The receptors stem from a woman between 45 and 60 years old with active or convalescent COVID-19.

The genes are TRBV7-3 and TRBJ2-1; TRBD2 agrees at 14 bases. There are 15 residues in the CDR3. The junction had 4 bases not matched to a gene; V was cut back by 5 bases and J by 7 bases. Looked up from germline, CDR1 is SGHTA and CDR2 is FQGTGA. The DNA for the CDR3 is TGTGCCAGCAGCGAGGGGACTAGCGGGAGTAATGAGCAGTTCTTC. Amino acids: CASSEGTSGSNEQFF.

The rearrangement joins TRBV5-1 to TRBJ2-7; tentatively, D is TRBD2 (5 bases). Trimming shortened V by 4 bases and J by 7 bases, and 21 bases separated the two germline ends. This CDR3 has 15 amino acids. The germline CDR1 and CDR2 sequences are SGHRS and YFSETQ. The CDR3 sequence: CASSRGDTTLLEQYF. The CDR3, as DNA: TGCGCCAGCAGCCGGGGAGATACCACCCTTCTGGAGCAGTACTTC.

The chain is built from TRBV5-4 and TRBJ2-1; a weak D match, TRBD2 (6 bases). CDR1 and CDR2 (germline): SGHNT, YYREEE (reference sequence). This CDR3 is built from 16 residues. V dropped 4 bases and J dropped 4 bases, with 18 bases sitting between them. CDR3 sequence: CASSPPPSGDYNEQFF. The CDR3 DNA sequence: TGTGCCAGCAGCCCCCCCCCTTCGGGAGATTACAATGAGCAGTTCTTC.

The genes are TRBV30 and TRBJ1-5; TRBD1 matches 9 bases. CDR3 size: 15 residues. With V trimmed by 2 bases and J by 7 bases, 9 bases remained unmatched. Germline lookup yields CDR1 GTSNPN and CDR2 SVGIG (reference sequence). CDR3 coding DNA: TGTGCCTGGAGTCCAGCGGGACAGGGAGGCCAGCCCCAGCATTTT. Encoded protein: CAWSPAGQGGQPQHF.

The chain uses TRBV5-1 and TRBJ2-2, with a tentative D call TRBD2 (5 bases). This CDR3 has 15 residues. Germline V gene data show CDR1 as SGHRS and CDR2 as YFSETQ. V was shortened by 2 bases and J by 3 bases, with 11 bases between the two germline ends. The CDR3 reads CASSFKGADTGELFF. The CDR3 nucleotides are TGCGCCAGCAGCTTCAAGGGAGCAGACACCGGGGAGCTGTTTTTT.

This chain connects TRBV11-2 to TRBJ1-2; TRBD1 matches 8 bases. This CDR3 contains 15 residues. The V and J ends lost 4 bases and 8 bases, in that order; junction bases with no gene match: 12. The germline V gene encodes CDR1 SGHAT and CDR2 FQNNGV. CDR3 protein: CASSSTRGQLRGYTF. CDR3 bases: TGTGCCAGCAGCTCTACCAGGGGGCAGCTACGAGGCTACACCTTC.

The V and J genes are TRBV30 and TRBJ1-6, with a weak D call TRBD1 (5 bases). This CDR3 contains 15 residues. Trimming took off 8 bases at V and 10 bases at J, with 24 bases between the two ends. Germline V gives CDR1 GTSNPN, CDR2 SVGIG (reference sequence). CDR3 residues: CASSTALPKKSPLHF. CDR3 nucleotides: TGTGCCAGCTCGACAGCCCTGCCGAAAAAATCACCCCTCCACTTT.

This chain connects TRBV6-2 or TRBV6-3 to TRBJ1-6; 10 positions agree with TRBD1. Trimming at V came to 2 bases and at J to 4 bases, leaving 8 bases not matched to a gene. Germline V CDR1 and CDR2: MNHEY, SVGEGT. There are 18 residues in the CDR3. The CDR3 region is CASSYPGQGRPYNSPLHF. The CDR3 DNA sequence: TGTGCCAGCAGTTACCCGGGACAGGGGCGACCTTATAATTCACCCCTCCACTTT.

This chain joins TRBV29-1 and TRBJ1-2, with TRBD1 matching 10 bases. V shed 6 bases and J 0 bases; nucleotides not matched to a gene: 4. This CDR3 has 14 residues. The germline gives CDR1 SQVTM, CDR2 ANQGSEA. CDR3 residues: CSVGDRGANYGYTF. The CDR3 DNA reads as TGCAGCGTCGGGGACAGGGGAGCTAACTATGGCTACACCTTC. Variable domain in full (rest from reference TRBV29-1 and TRBJ1-2): SAVISQKPSRDICQRGTSLTIQCQVDSQVTMMFWYRQQPGQSLTLIATANQGSEATYESGFVIDKFPISRPNLTFSTLTVSNMSPEDSSIYLCSVGDRGANYGYTFGSGTRLTVV.

The V and J genes are TRBV9 and TRBJ2-1, with TRBD2 matching 7 bases. J gave up 1 base and V 6 bases, and 7 bases lay outside the gene matches. The CDR3 runs to 15 residues. Germline V gene sequence: CDR1 SGDLS, CDR2 YYNGEE. The CDR3 DNA reads as TGTGCCAGCACCACAAGGGAGGGATCCTACAATGAGCAGTTCTTC. It is translated as CASTTREGSYNEQFF. The full variable domain, with the rest looked up from reference TRBV9 and TRBJ2-1, is DSGVTQTPKHLITATGQRVTLRCSPRSGDLSVYWYQQSLDQGLQFLIQYYNGEERAKGNILERFSAQQFPDLHSELNLSSLELGDSALYFCASTTREGSYNEQFFGPGTRLTVL.

J is TRBJ1-1 and V is TRBV19, with D tentatively TRBD1 (5 bases). CDR3 length equals 14 residues. CDR1 and CDR2 from the germline V gene are LNHDA and SQIVND (reference sequence). V lost 6 bases to trimming and J lost 10 bases, with 21 bases between them. CDR3 nucleotides: TGTGCCAGTAGACCTCGTGGGGCTGGTTCAGGAGCTTTCTTT. As protein: CASRPRGAGSGAFF.

The chain links TRBV28 to TRBJ2-7, with D perhaps TRBD2 (6 bases). The CDR3 runs 15 residues. V lost 5 bases and J lost 2, with 16 bases in between. Germline values: CDR1 MDHEN, CDR2 SYDVKM. The DNA for the CDR3 is TGTGCCAGCAGTCCTATCGGGACTGTTCCCTACGAGCAGTACTTC. Translation: CASSPIGTVPYEQYF.

The CDR3 DNA is TGTGCCACCAGTGAGGCCCGACAGGGGGCGCAGCTCTATGGCTACACCTTC. Translating gives CATSEARQGAQLYGYTF. The chain carries TRBV24-1 and TRBJ1-2; 10 bases are shared with TRBD1. CDR1 is KGHDR and CDR2 is SFDVKD in the germline V gene. The ends lost 4 bases at V and 4 bases at J; junction bases unmatched: 11. The CDR3 runs 17 residues.

The chain uses TRBV7-8 and TRBJ1-2, with 9 bases matching TRBD1. V was clipped by 5 bases and J by 6 bases; unmatched bases: 7. CDR1 is SGHVS, CDR2 FQNEAQ, per germline. The CDR3 is made up of 14 amino acids. For the CDR3, the DNA is TGTGCCAGCAGCGTAATCCGGGACAGGGATGGCTACACCTTC. Protein product: CASSVIRDRDGYTF.

The rearrangement uses TRBV6-2 or TRBV6-3 and TRBJ2-7, with unresolved D. This CDR3 contains 14 residues. V lost 3 bases and J 7 bases, leaving 16 bases between the germline ends. Germline V gene sequence: CDR1 MNHEY, CDR2 SVGEGT. The CDR3 nucleotides read TGTGCCAGCAGTTATAATGACTTTCTACGAGAGCAGTACTTC. Its protein is CASSYNDFLREQYF.

This clone was seen a few times. An end of the junction differs from the germline gene, which may be a read error. The chain links TRBV7-2 to TRBJ2-1, with TRBD2 identical over 16 bases. The CDR3 is 14 amino acids. From germline, CDR1 is SGHTA and CDR2 FQGNSA. CDR3: CASSSGTSGRASVF. The CDR3 DNA is TGTGCCAGCAGCTCAGGGACTAGCGGGAGGGCCTCGGTCTTC.

The genes are TRBV5-1 and TRBJ2-1; TRBD2 aligns across 13 bases. Germline V gives CDR1 SGHRS, CDR2 YFSETQ. V dropped 4 bases and J dropped 5; count of bases not matched to a gene: 9. CDR3 size: 17 residues. This CDR3 is CASSVTSGGPTNNEQFF. The CDR3 bases are TGCGCCAGCAGCGTGACTAGCGGGGGGCCTACGAACAATGAGCAGTTCTTC.

The V and J genes are TRBV5-1 and TRBJ2-2; 9 bases fit TRBD1. V shed 3 bases and J 3 bases; nucleotides not matched to a gene: 6. This CDR3 spans 16 amino acids. CDR1 and CDR2 from the germline V gene are SGHRS and YFSETQ. The CDR3 nucleotides are TGCGCCAGCAGCTCCCTCACAGGGGGCGACACCGGGGAGCTGTTTTTT. Its translation is CASSSLTGGDTGELFF.

The chain joins TRBV6-1 to TRBJ2-2, with 7 bases matching TRBD1. Germline V gives CDR1 MNHNS, CDR2 SASEGT. J lost 4 bases, V lost 1 base, and 9 bases had no gene match. This CDR3 contains 17 residues. The CDR3 DNA follows: TGTGCCAGCAGTGAAGAGAGGGGACAGAAACGCACCGGGGAGCTGTTTTTT. It specifies CASSEERGQKRTGELFF.

The chain links TRBV6-6 to TRBJ2-7, with 8 bases lining up with TRBD1. The V segment lost 5 bases and the J segment 6 bases; nucleotides outside the gene matches: 18. Germline V gene lookup returns CDR1 MNHNY and CDR2 SVGAGI (reference sequence). The CDR3 contains 17 residues. CDR3 sequence: CASSPQTGTGLAGEQYF. The CDR3 nucleotides are TGTGCCAGCAGTCCCCAGACTGGGACAGGCCTCGCGGGCGAGCAGTACTTC.

V usage is TRBV7-9 and J usage is TRBJ1-1, with no clear D. CDR1 SEHNR and CDR2 FQNEAQ come from the germline V gene (reference sequence). With 4 bases removed from V and 1 base from J, the gap between germline ends came to 22 bases. CDR3 length: 18 residues. DNA for the CDR3: TGTGCCAGCAGCTACAGCTTCCAACCCCAAAAAAAGAACACTGAAGCTTTCTTT. Translation: CASSYSFQPQKKNTEAFF.

V is TRBV19 and J is TRBJ2-7; maybe TRBD1 (7 bases). This CDR3 spans 14 amino acids. The germline gives CDR1 LNHDA, CDR2 SQIVND (reference sequence). V dropped 5 bases and J dropped 2 bases, with 13 bases sitting between them. The DNA of the CDR3 is TGTGCCAGTAGTCCCGCGGGACAGCCCTACGAGCAGTACTTC. Translated, it gives CASSPAGQPYEQYF.

The rearrangement joins TRBV7-2 to TRBJ1-1; no definite D call. CDR3 length equals 13 residues. Germline V lookup: CDR1 SGHTA, CDR2 FQGNSA. V was pared by 6 bases and J by 3 bases, with 11 bases between. DNA for the CDR3: TGTGCCAGCAGGGAGGGAGGGTACACTGAAGCTTTCTTT. It translates to CASREGGYTEAFF.

The chain has TRBV6-2 or TRBV6-3 and TRBJ2-1; 7 nucleotides match TRBD2. CDR3 length equals 15 residues. Germline V gives CDR1 MNHEY, CDR2 SVGEGT. Losses at the gene ends were 0 bases for V and 6 bases for J; bases not matched to a gene: 5. The CDR3, as DNA: TGTGCCAGCAGTTACTCTAGGGGAGGGACCAATGAGCAGTTCTTC. Translated: CASSYSRGGTNEQFF.

This chain connects TRBV19 to TRBJ1-5, with a weak D call TRBD1 (5 bases). V was cut by 2 bases and J by 2 bases, with 13 bases left in between. The CDR3 has 16 amino acids. Looked up from germline, CDR1 is LNHDA and CDR2 is SQIVND (reference sequence). Here the CDR3 reads CASSIIRGIGNQPQHF. For the CDR3, the DNA is TGTGCCAGTAGTATAATTCGGGGGATCGGCAATCAGCCCCAGCATTTT. Supplemented by reference TRBV19 and TRBJ1-5, the full variable domain reads DGGITQSPKYLFRKEGQNVTLSCEQNLNHDAMYWYRQDPGQGLRLIYYSQIVNDFQKGDIAEGYSVSREKKESFPLTVTSAQKNPTAFYLCASSIIRGIGNQPQHFGDGTRLSIL.

The chain is built from TRBV3-1 (or the pseudogene TRBV3-2) and TRBJ2-1; TRBD1 matches at 9 bases. Trimming cost V 1 base and J 14 bases; bases outside gene matches: 9. This CDR3 has 14 amino acids. In germline, CDR1 is LGHDT, CDR2 YNNKEL (reference sequence). Here the CDR3 reads CASSQGIGQGSEFF. CDR3 sequence (DNA): TGTGCCAGCAGCCAAGGGATTGGACAGGGGAGTGAGTTCTTC.

V and J are TRBV10-3 and TRBJ1-1; 9 nucleotides agree with TRBD1. The CDR3 is 14 residues long. V trimming: 9 bases; J trimming: 4 bases; junction bases outside the gene matches: 9. Looked up from germline, CDR1 is ENHRY and CDR2 is SYGVKD. The CDR3 DNA reads TGTGCCATAACGACAGGGGGGGAGGTCACTGAAGCTTTCTTT. As protein: CAITTGGEVTEAFF.